The rows below give T cell receptor beta chains drawn from one sample of a study of regulatory T cells in long-lasting Graves disease. MiXCR was run by TCRdb on the multiplex PCR reads, yielding one entry per CDR3 protein. The sample lists over 350,000 distinct CDR3 sequences, 14% seen once, with approximately 15% in the top ten. The sample was also reused in another study, on T cells in Graves' hyperthyroidism and ophthalmopathy.

Sequences were derived from peripheral blood mononuclear cells (PBMCs), sampled at new diagnosis, from a patient treated with antithyroid drugs. The receptors shown here come from a woman aged 50 to 60 with Graves disease. Each CDR3 is given with its conserved first and last residue. A D gene is named only where the DNA matches it firmly. Clone sizes are given selectively: once, few, many, or a class where the clone is expanded.

j_gene: TRBJ2-3
d_gene: NA
abundance: few
v_gene: TRBV11-2
CDR3aa: CASSPSETHTDTQYF
CDR3nt: TGTGCCAGCAGCCCTAGCGAGACCCACACAGATACGCAGTATTTT

j_gene: TRBJ1-2
d_gene: NA
abundance: few
v_gene: TRBV29-1
CDR3aa: CSVEDRRSYGYTF
CDR3nt: TGCAGCGTTGAAGACAGAAGGTCCTATGGCTACACCTTC

j_gene: TRBJ1-4
d_gene: NA
abundance: NA
v_gene: TRBV6-1
CDR3aa: CASSLSGGPGATNEKLFF
CDR3nt: TGTGCCAGCAGCCTCAGCGGCGGGCCAGGTGCAACTAATGAAAAACTGTTTTTT

j_gene: TRBJ1-2
d_gene: NA
abundance: few
v_gene: TRBV18
CDR3aa: CASSPKFEAGYTF
CDR3nt: TGTGCCAGCTCACCAAAATTTGAAGCGGGCTACACCTTC

j_gene: TRBJ2-5
d_gene: NA
abundance: many
v_gene: TRBV28
CDR3aa: CASSSLGGLGETQYF
CDR3nt: TGTGCCAGCAGTTCCCTTGGAGGGCTGGGGGAGACCCAGTACTTC

j_gene: TRBJ2-7
d_gene: TRBD1
abundance: NA
v_gene: TRBV5-1
CDR3aa: CASSLSTGGLGEQYF
CDR3nt: TGCGCCAGCAGCTTATCTACAGGGGGATTAGGGGAGCAGTACTTC

j_gene: TRBJ2-7
d_gene: TRBD2
abundance: many
v_gene: TRBV20-1
CDR3aa: CSARDLGLAMSSYEQYF
CDR3nt: TGCAGTGCTAGAGATTTGGGACTAGCGATGAGCTCCTACGAGCAGTACTTC

j_gene: TRBJ2-7
d_gene: TRBD2
abundance: NA
v_gene: TRBV28
CDR3aa: CASSDAGLAEAQDYYEQYF
CDR3nt: TGTGCCAGCAGCGACGCGGGACTAGCGGAGGCCCAAGATTACTACGAGCAGTACTTC

j_gene: TRBJ1-6
d_gene: NA
abundance: few
v_gene: TRBV13
CDR3aa: CASSEGTDIRGSPLHF
CDR3nt: TGTGCCAGCAGCGAGGGGACCGATATAAGGGGATCACCCCTCCACTTT

j_gene: TRBJ1-2
d_gene: TRBD1
abundance: few
v_gene: TRBV5-1
CDR3aa: CASSPGQGEGYTF
CDR3nt: TGCGCCAGCAGCCCAGGACAGGGTGAAGGCTACACCTTC

j_gene: TRBJ1-6
d_gene: TRBD1
abundance: NA
v_gene: TRBV28
CDR3aa: CASSPGTGSTPLHF
CDR3nt: TGTGCCAGCAGTCCCGGGACAGGGAGTACACCCCTCCACTTT

j_gene: TRBJ2-2
d_gene: NA
abundance: many
v_gene: TRBV6-1
CDR3aa: CASSARDTGELFF
CDR3nt: TGTGCCAGCAGCGCGAGAGACACCGGGGAGCTGTTTTTT

j_gene: TRBJ2-7
d_gene: NA
abundance: many
v_gene: TRBV29-1
CDR3aa: CSPPWGVFYEQYF
CDR3nt: TGCAGCCCCCCCTGGGGGGTATTCTACGAGCAGTACTTC

j_gene: TRBJ2-7
d_gene: NA
abundance: many
v_gene: TRBV28
CDR3aa: CASSLEGGRYEQYF
CDR3nt: TGTGCCAGCAGCCTCGAGGGGGGGCGATACGAGCAGTACTTC

j_gene: TRBJ2-7
d_gene: TRBD2
abundance: many
v_gene: TRBV28
CDR3aa: CASSSPSGSSYEQYF
CDR3nt: TGTGCCAGCAGTTCACCTAGCGGATCCTCCTACGAGCAGTACTTC

j_gene: TRBJ1-1
d_gene: TRBD1
abundance: few
v_gene: TRBV15
CDR3aa: CATSRSTDRVVTEAFF
CDR3nt: TGTGCCACCAGCAGGTCGACTGACAGGGTGGTCACTGAAGCTTTCTTT

j_gene: TRBJ1-5
d_gene: TRBD1
abundance: many
v_gene: TRBV9
CDR3aa: CASSPTGGSNQPQHF
CDR3nt: TGTGCCAGCAGCCCGACAGGGGGTAGCAATCAGCCCCAGCATTTT

j_gene: TRBJ1-2
d_gene: NA
abundance: NA
v_gene: TRBV7-8
CDR3aa: CASSGTRIDYGYTF
CDR3nt: TGTGCCAGCAGCGGGACACGGATCGACTATGGCTACACCTTC

j_gene: TRBJ1-3
d_gene: NA
abundance: few
v_gene: TRBV5-1
CDR3aa: CASSLDPGTGNTIYF
CDR3nt: TGCGCCAGCAGCTTGGATCCAGGGACGGGAAACACCATATATTTT

j_gene: TRBJ1-2
d_gene: NA
abundance: many
v_gene: TRBV5-5
CDR3aa: CASSLDPGPSTYGYTF
CDR3nt: TGTGCCAGCAGCTTGGATCCAGGCCCATCTACCTATGGCTACACCTTC

j_gene: TRBJ2-2
d_gene: TRBD1
abundance: few
v_gene: TRBV19
CDR3aa: CASKPTGGESAGELFF
CDR3nt: TGTGCCAGTAAACCGACAGGGGGCGAGAGCGCCGGGGAGCTGTTTTTT

j_gene: TRBJ2-7
d_gene: NA
abundance: many
v_gene: TRBV11-2
CDR3aa: CASSLGEDSYEQYF
CDR3nt: TGTGCCAGCAGCTTAGGGGAAGACAGCTACGAGCAGTACTTC

j_gene: TRBJ2-1
d_gene: NA
abundance: many
v_gene: TRBV11-2
CDR3aa: CASRLQLLSSYNEQFF
CDR3nt: TGTGCCAGCAGGCTACAGCTTTTGAGCTCCTACAATGAGCAGTTCTTC

j_gene: TRBJ2-7
d_gene: TRBD2
abundance: NA
v_gene: TRBV20-1
CDR3aa: CSAKGASGRYEQYF
CDR3nt: TGCAGTGCTAAAGGAGCTAGCGGGAGGTACGAGCAGTACTTC

j_gene: TRBJ2-2
d_gene: NA
abundance: few
v_gene: TRBV19
CDR3aa: CASRATGNTGELFF
CDR3nt: TGTGCCAGCAGAGCGACAGGGAACACCGGGGAGCTGTTTTTT

j_gene: TRBJ1-2
d_gene: TRBD1
abundance: NA
v_gene: TRBV6-1
CDR3aa: CASSDLTGTSYGYTF
CDR3nt: TGTGCCAGCAGTGACCTGACAGGGACTTCCTATGGCTACACCTTC

j_gene: TRBJ1-2
d_gene: NA
abundance: few
v_gene: TRBV11-2
CDR3aa: CASSSVRAGENYGYTF
CDR3nt: TGTGCCAGCAGCTCTGTACGGGCAGGGGAAAACTATGGCTACACCTTC

j_gene: TRBJ2-1
d_gene: NA
abundance: many
v_gene: TRBV27
CDR3aa: CASSSPGVTGEQFF
CDR3nt: TGTGCCAGCAGTTCCCCAGGGGTTACGGGGGAGCAGTTCTTC

j_gene: TRBJ2-7
d_gene: NA
abundance: many
v_gene: TRBV29-1
CDR3aa: CSVALQAITYEQYF
CDR3nt: TGCAGCGTTGCACTGCAGGCTATCACCTACGAGCAGTACTTC

j_gene: TRBJ2-2
d_gene: TRBD2
abundance: NA
v_gene: TRBV20-1
CDR3aa: CSATRLAGDIAGELFF
CDR3nt: TGCAGTGCTACTCGACTAGCGGGAGATATCGCCGGGGAGCTGTTTTTT

j_gene: TRBJ1-5
d_gene: TRBD1
abundance: few
v_gene: TRBV10-2
CDR3aa: CASSGDRGTSGQPQHF
CDR3nt: TGCGCCAGCAGCGGGGACAGGGGGACGTCGGGTCAGCCCCAGCATTTT

j_gene: TRBJ1-1
d_gene: TRBD1
abundance: many
v_gene: TRBV6-1
CDR3aa: CASSQDRADTEAFF
CDR3nt: TGTGCCAGCAGTCAGGACAGGGCGGACACTGAAGCTTTCTTT

j_gene: TRBJ2-7
d_gene: NA
abundance: many
v_gene: TRBV12-3/TRBV12-4
CDR3aa: CASSEAPNSYEQYF
CDR3nt: TGTGCCAGCAGCGAGGCGCCGAACTCCTACGAGCAGTACTTC

j_gene: TRBJ2-1
d_gene: NA
abundance: few
v_gene: TRBV19
CDR3aa: CASSATWDSYNEQFF
CDR3nt: TGTGCCAGTAGCGCAACGTGGGATAGTTACAATGAGCAGTTCTTC

j_gene: TRBJ2-5
d_gene: TRBD2
abundance: many
v_gene: TRBV28
CDR3aa: CASRKLAGNQETQYF
CDR3nt: TGTGCCAGCAGGAAACTAGCGGGAAATCAAGAGACCCAGTACTTC

j_gene: TRBJ2-2
d_gene: TRBD2
abundance: many
v_gene: TRBV2
CDR3aa: CASSVTSGTHLAGELFF
CDR3nt: TGTGCCAGCAGCGTGACTAGCGGGACACACTTAGCCGGGGAGCTGTTTTTT

j_gene: TRBJ2-1
d_gene: NA
abundance: many
v_gene: TRBV28
CDR3aa: CASSLSSRVNEQFF
CDR3nt: TGTGCCAGCAGTTTATCTAGCCGCGTCAATGAGCAGTTCTTC

j_gene: TRBJ2-5
d_gene: NA
abundance: NA
v_gene: TRBV24-1
CDR3aa: CATSVSGGLGSQETQYF
CDR3nt: TGTGCCACCAGTGTTTCGGGGGGCTTGGGCAGTCAAGAGACCCAGTACTTC

j_gene: TRBJ2-1
d_gene: TRBD2
abundance: many
v_gene: TRBV9
CDR3aa: CASSDTGLAADNEQFF
CDR3nt: TGTGCCAGCAGCGATACGGGACTAGCGGCAGACAATGAGCAGTTCTTC

j_gene: TRBJ1-6
d_gene: NA
abundance: few
v_gene: TRBV20-1
CDR3aa: CSASMGPYNSPLHF
CDR3nt: TGCAGTGCTAGTATGGGACCCTATAATTCACCCCTCCACTTT

j_gene: TRBJ2-7
d_gene: NA
abundance: many
v_gene: TRBV6-5
CDR3aa: CASSYGELTYEQYF
CDR3nt: TGTGCCAGCAGTTACGGGGAATTGACCTACGAGCAGTACTTC

j_gene: TRBJ2-5
d_gene: TRBD1
abundance: many
v_gene: TRBV12-3/TRBV12-4
CDR3aa: CASAGTAQETQYF
CDR3nt: TGTGCCAGCGCCGGGACAGCCCAAGAGACCCAGTACTTC

j_gene: TRBJ2-3
d_gene: TRBD1
abundance: many
v_gene: TRBV28
CDR3aa: CASSALGQDSTDTQYF
CDR3nt: TGTGCCAGCAGTGCTCTCGGACAGGACAGCACAGATACGCAGTATTTT

j_gene: TRBJ2-5
d_gene: TRBD2
abundance: many
v_gene: TRBV20-1
CDR3aa: CSARAGGGTETQYF
CDR3nt: TGCAGTGCTAGAGCGGGGGGAGGAACAGAGACCCAGTACTTC

j_gene: TRBJ2-3
d_gene: TRBD2
abundance: many
v_gene: TRBV12-3/TRBV12-4
CDR3aa: CASSPTPDRVGNSGRARGTDTQYF
CDR3nt: TGTGCCAGCAGTCCTACCCCAGACAGAGTGGGAAATAGCGGGAGGGCCCGCGGCACAGATACGCAGTATTTT